This paragraph covers one T cell receptor beta chain sequence. Its antigen is unidentified. This sample stems from a study of T cells in localized non-small cell lung cancer. CDR1 is LNHDA, CDR2 SQIVND, per germline (reference sequence). V lost 5 bases, J lost 3 bases, and 11 bases lay in between. The CDR3 spans 14 residues. The repertoire was sequenced with immunoSEQ multiplex PCR; TCRdb's copy has only in-frame clones and lacks some. Found here are 61,000 or so clones, just over 85% of them singletons; the top ten hold about 5%. Study observations and caveats: Only one tumor region went through sequencing, so heterogeneity may still be there. Appearing in adjacent lung were a median about 60 of the top 100 tumor clones.

V gene TRBV19 combines with J gene TRBJ1-5, with a tentative D call TRBD1 (6 bases). The TCR sequence derives from a woman aged 35 to 70 with stage I lung adenocarcinoma. Specimen: peripheral blood, collected before any cancer treatment. CDR3 residues: CASSVQGYNQPQHF. DNA for the CDR3: TGTGCCAGTAGTGTACAGGGCTACAATCAGCCCCAGCATTTT.